This T cell receptor (beta chain) was found in a study of T cell changes during pregnancy in multiple sclerosis. The CDR3 is made up of 11 amino acids. Between the trimmed V and J ends, which lost 6 bases and 3 bases, there was a span of 5 bases. The germline CDR1 and CDR2 sequences are SNHLY and FYNNEI. There are a few counts of this clone. The table came from immunoSEQ multiplex PCR; TCRdb's copy has only in-frame clones and leaves some out. The table records more than 65,000 clones, roughly 92% of them present only once. The V gene is TRBV2, the J gene TRBJ1-1; D is ambiguous. This specimen was CD4+ T cells from peripheral blood mononuclear cells, taken before pregnancy. The source of this sequence is a female donor with multiple sclerosis, enrolled in a pregnancy study. CDR3 sequence reads: CASSVHTEAFF. The CDR3 nucleotides are TGTGCCAGCAGCGTCCACACTGAAGCTTTCTTT.